This T cell receptor (beta chain) was retrieved from a study of blood T cell repertoires in COVID-19. Assay: immunoSEQ multiplex PCR; the TCRdb copy retains only in-frame clones and omits some. Seen here are some 120,000 clones, 75% to 90% observed once, and the top ten hold roughly 4%. The germline CDR1 and CDR2 sequences are SGHRS and YFSETQ. Trimming shortened V by 4 bases and J by 0 bases, and 20 bases separated the two germline ends. The CDR3 loop spans 18 amino acids. The clonotype originates from a human donor in a cohort sampled during active COVID-19. The material sequenced was peripheral blood. The chain combines TRBV5-1 with TRBJ2-1; possible D gene TRBD2, 5 bases. CDR3 nucleotide sequence: TGCGCCAGCAGCCAACTAGGACTTGAATCATACTCCTACAATGAGCAGTTCTTC. Protein: CASSQLGLESYSYNEQFF.